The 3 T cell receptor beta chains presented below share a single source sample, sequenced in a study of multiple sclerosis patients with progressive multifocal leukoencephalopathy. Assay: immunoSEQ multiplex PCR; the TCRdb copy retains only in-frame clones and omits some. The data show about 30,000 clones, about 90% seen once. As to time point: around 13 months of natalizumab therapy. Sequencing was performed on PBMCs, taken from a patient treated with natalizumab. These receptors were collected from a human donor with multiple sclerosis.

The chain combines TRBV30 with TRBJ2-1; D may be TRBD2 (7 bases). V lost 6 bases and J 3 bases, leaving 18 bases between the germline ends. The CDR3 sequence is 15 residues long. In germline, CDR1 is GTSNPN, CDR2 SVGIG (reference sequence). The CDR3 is CACELGLQGYNEQFF. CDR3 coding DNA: TGTGCCTGCGAACTGGGACTACAGGGCTACAATGAGCAGTTCTTC.

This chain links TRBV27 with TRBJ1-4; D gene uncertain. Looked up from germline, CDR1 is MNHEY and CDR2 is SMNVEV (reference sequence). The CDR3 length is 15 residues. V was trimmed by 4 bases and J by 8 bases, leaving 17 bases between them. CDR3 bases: TGTGCCAGCAGTTCCTTGGGAGGGCTCCGGGAAAAACTGTTTTTT. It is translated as CASSSLGGLREKLFF.

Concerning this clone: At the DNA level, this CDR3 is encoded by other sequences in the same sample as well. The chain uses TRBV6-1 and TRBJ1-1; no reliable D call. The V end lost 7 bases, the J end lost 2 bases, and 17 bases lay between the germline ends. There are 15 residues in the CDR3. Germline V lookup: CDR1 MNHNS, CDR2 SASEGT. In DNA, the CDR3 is TGTGCCAGCAAATTCCGGGGTCGGGAAAACACTGAAGCTTTCTTT. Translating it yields CASKFRGRENTEAFF.